This T cell receptor (beta chain) is from a study of shared clonotypes between healthy human individuals. Germline values: CDR1 MGHRA, CDR2 YSYEKL. The CDR3 length is 15 residues. Deletions cut 1 base from V and 0 bases from J, with 9 bases between. Sequenced by immunoSEQ multiplex PCR; TCRdb stores in-frame clones only, minus some. The data show more than 1 million clones, with approximately 80% seen just once and approximately 0.5% held by the top ten. Material: memory CD4+ T cells from PBMCs. Subset specified: CD45RA-negative fraction. This TCR was recovered from a man between 18 and 29 years old in good health. Some clones in this sample may be carry-over from other donors' samples. V usage is TRBV4-1 and J usage is TRBJ1-2; D unresolved. The CDR3 region is CASSQGTVPNYGYTF. The DNA for the CDR3 is TGCGCCAGCAGCCAAGGAACGGTTCCTAACTATGGCTACACCTTC.